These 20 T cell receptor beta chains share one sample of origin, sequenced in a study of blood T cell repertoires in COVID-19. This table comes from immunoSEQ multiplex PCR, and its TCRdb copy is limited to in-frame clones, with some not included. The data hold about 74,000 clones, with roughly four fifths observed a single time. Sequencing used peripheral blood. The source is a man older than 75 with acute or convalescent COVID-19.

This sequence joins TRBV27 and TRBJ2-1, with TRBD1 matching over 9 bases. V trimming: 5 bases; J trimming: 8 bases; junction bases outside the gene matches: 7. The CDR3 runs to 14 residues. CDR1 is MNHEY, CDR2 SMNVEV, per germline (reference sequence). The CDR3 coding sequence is TGTGCCAGCAGTCAGGGACAGGGTCCGGATGAGCAGTTCTTC. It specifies CASSQGQGPDEQFF.

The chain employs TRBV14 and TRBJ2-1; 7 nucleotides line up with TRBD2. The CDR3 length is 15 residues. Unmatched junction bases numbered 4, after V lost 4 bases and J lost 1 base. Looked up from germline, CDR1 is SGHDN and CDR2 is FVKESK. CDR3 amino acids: CASSLSGLSYNEQFF. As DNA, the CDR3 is TGTGCCAGCAGCCTTAGCGGGCTTTCCTACAATGAGCAGTTCTTC.

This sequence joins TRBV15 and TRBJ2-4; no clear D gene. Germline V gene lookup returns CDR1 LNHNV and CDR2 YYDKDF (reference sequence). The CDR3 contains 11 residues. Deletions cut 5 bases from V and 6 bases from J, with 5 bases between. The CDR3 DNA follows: TGTGCCACCAGCGCCGGAAACATTCAGTACTTC. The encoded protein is CATSAGNIQYF.

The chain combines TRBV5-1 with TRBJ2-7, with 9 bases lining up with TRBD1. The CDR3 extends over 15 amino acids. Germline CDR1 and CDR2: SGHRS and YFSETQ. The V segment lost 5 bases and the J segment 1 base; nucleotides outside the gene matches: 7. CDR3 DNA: TGCGCCAGCAGGATCGCCGGGACAGGGTCCTACGAGCAGTACTTC. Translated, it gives CASRIAGTGSYEQYF.

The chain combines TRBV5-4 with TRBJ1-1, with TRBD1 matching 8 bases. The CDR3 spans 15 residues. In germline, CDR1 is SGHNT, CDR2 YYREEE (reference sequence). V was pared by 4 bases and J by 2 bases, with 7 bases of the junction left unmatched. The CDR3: CASSRGDRHNTEAFF. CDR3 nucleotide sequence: TGTGCCAGCAGCCGGGGGGACAGGCATAACACTGAAGCTTTCTTT.

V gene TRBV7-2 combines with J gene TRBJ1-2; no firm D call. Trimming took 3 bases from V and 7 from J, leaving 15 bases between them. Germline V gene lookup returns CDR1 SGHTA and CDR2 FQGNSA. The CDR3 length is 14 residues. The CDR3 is CASSFVGGGGGYTF. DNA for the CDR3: TGTGCCAGCAGCTTTGTCGGTGGTGGAGGTGGCTACACCTTC.

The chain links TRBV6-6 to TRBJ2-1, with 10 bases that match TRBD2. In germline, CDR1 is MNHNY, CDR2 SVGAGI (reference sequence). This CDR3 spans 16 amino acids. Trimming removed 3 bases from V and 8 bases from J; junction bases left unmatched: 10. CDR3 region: CASSYGQREGPYEQFF. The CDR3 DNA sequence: TGTGCCAGCAGTTATGGCCAGCGGGAGGGTCCCTATGAGCAGTTCTTC.

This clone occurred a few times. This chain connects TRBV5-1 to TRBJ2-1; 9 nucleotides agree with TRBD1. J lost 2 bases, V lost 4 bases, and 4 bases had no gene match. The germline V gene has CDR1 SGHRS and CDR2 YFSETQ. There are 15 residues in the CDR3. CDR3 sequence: CASSPRDRAYNEQFF. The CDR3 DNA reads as TGCGCCAGCAGCCCTCGGGACAGGGCCTACAATGAGCAGTTCTTC.

The CDR3 DNA reads TGTGCCAGCAGTGACCAGACAGGGGTGCACGAGCAGTACTTC. Protein product: CASSDQTGVHEQYF. The gene calls are TRBV28 and TRBJ2-7; TRBD1 matches 8 bases. The J segment lost 5 bases and the V segment lost 5 bases, leaving 8 bases of the junction unmatched. CDR3 length: 14 amino acids. Germline loops: CDR1 MDHEN, CDR2 SYDVKM. Together with reference TRBV28 and TRBJ2-7, the CDR3 gives the full variable domain: DVKVTQSSRYLVKRTGEKVFLECVQDMDHENMFWYRQDPGLGLRLIYFSYDVKMKEKGDIPEGYSVSREKKERFSLILESASTNQTSMYLCASSDQTGVHEQYFGPGTRLTVT.

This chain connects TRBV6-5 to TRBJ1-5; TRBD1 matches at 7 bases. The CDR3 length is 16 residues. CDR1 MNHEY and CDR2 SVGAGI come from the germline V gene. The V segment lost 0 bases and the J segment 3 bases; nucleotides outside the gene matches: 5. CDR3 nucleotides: TGTGCCAGCAGTTACTCATACAGGGGACACAATCAGCCCCAGCATTTT. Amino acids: CASSYSYRGHNQPQHF.

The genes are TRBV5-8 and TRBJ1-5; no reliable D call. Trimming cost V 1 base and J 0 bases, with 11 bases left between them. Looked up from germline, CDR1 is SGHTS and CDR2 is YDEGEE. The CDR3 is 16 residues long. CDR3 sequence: CASSLRRKDSNQPQHF. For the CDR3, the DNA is TGTGCCAGCAGCTTGAGGCGGAAGGATAGCAATCAGCCCCAGCATTTT. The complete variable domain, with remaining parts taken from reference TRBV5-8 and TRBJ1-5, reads EAGVTQSPTHLIKTRGQQATLRCSPISGHTSVYWYQQALGLGLQFLLWYDEGEERNRGNFPPRFSGRQFPNYSSELNVNALELEDSALYLCASSLRRKDSNQPQHFGDGTRLSIL.

The CDR3: CASRPGAGSEAFF. DNA for the CDR3: TGTGCCAGTAGACCCGGGGCGGGATCTGAAGCTTTCTTT. J is TRBJ1-1 and V is TRBV19; D is perhaps TRBD1 (5 bases). The CDR3 has 13 amino acids. V was shortened by 6 bases and J by 6 bases, with 14 bases between the two germline ends. Per the germline V gene, CDR1 is LNHDA and CDR2 is SQIVND (reference sequence).

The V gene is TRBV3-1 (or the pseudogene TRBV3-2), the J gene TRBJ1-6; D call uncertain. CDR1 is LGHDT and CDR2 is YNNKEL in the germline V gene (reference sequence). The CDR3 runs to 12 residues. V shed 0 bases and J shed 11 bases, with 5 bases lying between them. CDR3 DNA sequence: TGTGCCAGCAGCCAAGATAAAACACCCCTCCACTTT. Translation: CASSQDKTPLHF.

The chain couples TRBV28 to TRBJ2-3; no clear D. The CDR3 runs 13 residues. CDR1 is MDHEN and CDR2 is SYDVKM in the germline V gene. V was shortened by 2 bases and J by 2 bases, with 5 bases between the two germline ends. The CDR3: CASSLAYTDTQYF. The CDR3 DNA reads TGTGCCAGCAGTTTAGCGTACACAGATACGCAGTATTTT.

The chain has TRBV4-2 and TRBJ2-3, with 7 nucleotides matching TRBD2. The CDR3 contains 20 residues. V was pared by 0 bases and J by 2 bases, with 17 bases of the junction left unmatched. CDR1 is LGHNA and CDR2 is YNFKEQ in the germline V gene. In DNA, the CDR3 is TGTGCCAGCAGCCAAGATATCCCCCGCGGGGGTCCCTCCGTCACAGATACGCAGTATTTT. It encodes CASSQDIPRGGPSVTDTQYF.

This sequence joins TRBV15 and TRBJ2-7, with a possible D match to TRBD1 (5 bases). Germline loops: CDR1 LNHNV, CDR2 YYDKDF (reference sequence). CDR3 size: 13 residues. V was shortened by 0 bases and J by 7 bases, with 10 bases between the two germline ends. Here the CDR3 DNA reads TGTGCCACCAGCAGAGATGTCCAGGGAGAGCAGTACTTC. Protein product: CATSRDVQGEQYF.

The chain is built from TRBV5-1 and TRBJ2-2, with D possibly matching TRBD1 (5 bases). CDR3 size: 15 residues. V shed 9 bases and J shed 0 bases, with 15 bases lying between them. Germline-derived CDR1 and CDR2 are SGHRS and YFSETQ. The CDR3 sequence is CATAYGQPNTGELFF. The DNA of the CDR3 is TGCGCCACCGCATACGGACAACCGAACACCGGGGAGCTGTTTTTT.

This chain's CDR3 is CATRRGIIDGYTF. In DNA form, the CDR3 reads TGTGCCACGAGGCGAGGGATAATAGATGGCTACACCTTC. V and J are TRBV27 and TRBJ1-2; D is unclear. The CDR3 extends over 13 amino acids. Germline values: CDR1 MNHEY, CDR2 SMNVEV (reference sequence). V was clipped by 10 bases and J by 6 bases, with 18 bases between them.

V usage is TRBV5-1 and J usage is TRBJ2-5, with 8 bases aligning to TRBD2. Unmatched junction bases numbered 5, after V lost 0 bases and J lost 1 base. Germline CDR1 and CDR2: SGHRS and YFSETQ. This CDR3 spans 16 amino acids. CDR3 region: CASSLVPSGSQETQYF. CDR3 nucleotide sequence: TGCGCCAGCAGCTTGGTTCCTAGCGGGTCCCAAGAGACCCAGTACTTC.

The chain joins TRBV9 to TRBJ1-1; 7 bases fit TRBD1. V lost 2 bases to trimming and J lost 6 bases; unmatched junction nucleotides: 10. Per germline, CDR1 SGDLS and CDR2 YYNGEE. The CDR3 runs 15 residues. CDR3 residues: CASSVLPGGISEAFF. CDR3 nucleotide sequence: TGTGCCAGCAGCGTCCTCCCAGGGGGTATCTCTGAAGCTTTCTTT. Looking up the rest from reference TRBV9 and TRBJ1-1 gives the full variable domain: DSGVTQTPKHLITATGQRVTLRCSPRSGDLSVYWYQQSLDQGLQFLIQYYNGEERAKGNILERFSAQQFPDLHSELNLSSLELGDSALYFCASSVLPGGISEAFFGQGTRLTVV.